Each of the 16 T cell receptor beta chains below was sequenced from the same sample in a study of cytomegalovirus exposure and HLA in healthy donors. The PCR made use of 60 Vbeta and 13 Jbeta primers. Produced via immunoSEQ multiplex PCR; TCRdb's table is partial and in-frame only. The sample holds 150,000 to 200,000 clones, about 77% seen once. Sequenced sample: PBMCs. These receptors originate from a man younger than 35 in good health and CMV-seropositive.

The chain recombines TRBV18 with TRBJ2-1; TRBD1 is a possible D gene (5 bases). Germline loops: CDR1 KGHSH, CDR2 LQKENI. V gave up 1 base and J gave up 10 bases, with 8 bases separating them. The CDR3 loop spans 12 amino acids. The CDR3, as DNA: TGTGCCAGCTCACCACTGGGGCCCGAGCAGTTCTTC. It is translated as CASSPLGPEQFF.

This sequence joins TRBV7-9 and TRBJ1-1; D not certain. Germline lookup yields CDR1 SEHNR and CDR2 FQNEAQ (reference sequence). The CDR3 length is 15 residues. The V end lost 5 bases, the J end lost 1 base, and 14 bases lay between the germline ends. The CDR3 nucleotides are TGTGCCAGCAGCACCTCTGAGTCACCGAACACTGAAGCTTTCTTT. It specifies CASSTSESPNTEAFF.

The chain joins TRBV30 to TRBJ1-1; no firm D call. CDR3 size: 14 residues. V was shortened by 5 bases and J by 2 bases, with 15 bases between the two germline ends. From germline, CDR1 is GTSNPN and CDR2 SVGIG (reference sequence). This chain's CDR3 is CAWSRTYGNTEAFF. CDR3 DNA: TGTGCCTGGTCTAGAACTTATGGAAACACTGAAGCTTTCTTT.

Only one count was recorded for this clone. The chain couples TRBV10-1 to TRBJ2-7; TRBD1 matches 10 bases. Germline CDR1 WNHNN, CDR2 SYGVQD (reference sequence). With V trimmed by 10 bases and J by 3 bases, 3 bases remained unmatched. The CDR3 runs 12 residues. The CDR3 DNA is TGCGCCAACTGGACAGGGGGCTACGAGCAGTACTTC. As protein: CANWTGGYEQYF.

The genes are TRBV18 and TRBJ1-4, with D perhaps matching TRBD1 (6 bases). The germline V gene encodes CDR1 KGHSH and CDR2 LQKENI. The CDR3 consists of 13 residues. Trimming took 1 base from V and 8 from J, leaving 8 bases between them. Here the CDR3 reads CASSPRDKEKLFF. Here the CDR3 DNA reads TGTGCCAGCTCACCACGGGACAAGGAAAAACTGTTTTTT.

The count of this clone is one. The genes are TRBV2 and TRBJ1-1; D may be TRBD1 (6 bases). CDR3 length equals 16 residues. In germline, CDR1 is SNHLY, CDR2 FYNNEI. Trimming took 6 bases from V and 5 from J, leaving 22 bases between them. In DNA, the CDR3 is TGTGCCAGCAGCCAACTAGCGGGGGCTTTAGGAACTGAAGCTTTCTTT. Translated, it gives CASSQLAGALGTEAFF.

The V and J genes are TRBV6-1 and TRBJ1-1; D unclear. The germline V gene has CDR1 MNHNS and CDR2 SASEGT. This CDR3 region has 12 residues. V lost 4 bases and J lost 6, with 9 bases in between. The DNA of the CDR3 is TGTGCCAGCAGTGTACTGGGCCCTGAAGCTTTCTTT. Its translation is CASSVLGPEAFF.

The DNA for the CDR3 is TGCGCCAGCAGCGAACAGGGATATGTGAACACTGAAGCTTTCTTT. Translated, it gives CASSEQGYVNTEAFF. The chain combines TRBV5-1 with TRBJ1-1, with a weak D call TRBD1 (6 bases). In germline, CDR1 is SGHRS, CDR2 YFSETQ. The CDR3 runs 15 residues. V was shortened by 4 bases and J by 0 bases, with 13 bases between the two germline ends.

J is TRBJ2-1 and V is TRBV5-1, with D uncertain. Germline V gene data show CDR1 as SGHRS and CDR2 as YFSETQ. V dropped 2 bases and J dropped 9 bases, with 12 bases sitting between them. The CDR3 extends over 13 amino acids. CDR3 sequence (DNA): TGCGCCAGCAGCTTATACCAGACAAGTGAGCAGTTCTTC. This codes for CASSLYQTSEQFF.

The chain joins TRBV6-1 to TRBJ1-5; unclear D gene. V lost 5 bases, J lost 9 bases, and 11 bases lay in between. The CDR3 extends over 12 amino acids. CDR1 and CDR2 from the germline V gene are MNHNS and SASEGT. The CDR3 bases are TGTGCCAGCAGTAGCCTTCGTGGGCCCCAGCATTTT. Its translation: CASSSLRGPQHF.

This chain connects TRBV14 to TRBJ2-1, with 9 nucleotides matching TRBD1. The CDR3 loop spans 19 amino acids. Losses at the gene ends were 6 bases for V and 9 bases for J; bases not matched to a gene: 24. Germline V CDR1 and CDR2: SGHDN, FVKESK. The CDR3 coding sequence is TGTGCCAGCAGTCTCCTCGAGCGTGGGAACAGGGGGCGTTTAGGTGAGCAGTTCTTC. It specifies CASSLLERGNRGRLGEQFF. Drawing the rest from reference TRBV14 and TRBJ2-1, the complete variable domain is EAGVTQFPSHSVIEKGQTVTLRCDPISGHDNLYWYRRVMGKEIKFLLHFVKESKQDESGMPNNRFLAERTGGTYSTLKVQPAELEDSGVYFCASSLLERGNRGRLGEQFFGPGTRLTVL.

This clone has just a few counts. CDR3 protein: CSARSGHEQYF. CDR3 sequence (DNA): TGCAGTGCTAGATCAGGGCACGAGCAGTACTTC. The chain combines TRBV20-1 with TRBJ2-7; D might be TRBD1 (5 bases). The CDR3 totals 11 residues. The V end lost 2 bases, the J end lost 5 bases, and 7 bases lay between the germline ends. Germline V gene lookup returns CDR1 DFQATT and CDR2 SNEGSKA (reference sequence).

This sequence joins TRBV30 and TRBJ2-1; possible D gene TRBD2, 5 bases. The ends were cut back, 0 bases at V and 6 bases at J, with 18 bases in the middle. This CDR3 contains 16 residues. CDR1 is GTSNPN and CDR2 is SVGIG in the germline V gene (reference sequence). In nucleotides, the CDR3 is TGTGCCTGGAGTGTCGTGCGGACTCCGGAGCGCAATGAGCAGTTCTTC. It translates to CAWSVVRTPERNEQFF.

V and J are TRBV7-6 and TRBJ1-2; no firm D call. The CDR3 has 13 residues. Germline-derived CDR1 and CDR2 are SGHVS and FNYEAQ. V was pared by 5 bases and J by 4 bases, with 11 bases between. Written as DNA, the CDR3 is TGTGCCAGCAGCCCCGCAGATGCCTATGGCTACACCTTC. Amino acids: CASSPADAYGYTF.

This sequence joins TRBV18 and TRBJ1-4; TRBD1 agrees at 9 bases. This CDR3 spans 15 amino acids. From germline, CDR1 is KGHSH and CDR2 LQKENI. J lost 6 bases, V lost 5 bases, and 7 bases had no gene match. The CDR3, as DNA: TGTGCCAGCTCAAGTACAGGGGGCGCGCATGAAAAACTGTTTTTT. This translates into CASSSTGGAHEKLFF.

The chain is built from TRBV7-3 and TRBJ1-2; 7 bases map to TRBD1. Trimming removed 5 bases from V and 3 bases from J; junction bases left unmatched: 6. Germline CDR1 and CDR2: SGHTA and FQGTGA. This CDR3 region has 14 residues. The CDR3 DNA reads as TGTGCCAGCAGCCCGACAGGGCACGACTATGGCTACACCTTC. Translation: CASSPTGHDYGYTF.